This TCR beta chain appears in the sequencing data of a study of cytomegalovirus exposure and HLA in healthy donors. Overall study results and limits: Associated with cytomegalovirus, according to the listing, were around 160 TCR beta chains. 87-base-pair reads could not separate some V segments, including TRBV6-2 and TRBV6-3. According to an earlier analysis, most TCR beta V segments yielded productive rearrangements about 90% or about 30% of the time.

This CDR3 region has 15 residues. From germline, CDR1 is GTSNPN and CDR2 SVGIG (reference sequence). The V segment lost 0 bases and the J segment 0 bases; nucleotides outside the gene matches: 2. Comment on this clone: Its antigen is unidentified.

Use of 60 Vbeta and 13 Jbeta primers characterized the PCR. TCRdb's copy holds only in-frame clones and misses some; the assay was immunoSEQ multiplex PCR. The data hold 150,000 or so clones, with around 80% observed a single time. This receptor was identified in a male donor in good health and CMV-seropositive. Sequenced material: PBMCs. The chain uses TRBV30 and TRBJ1-5; 7 nucleotides align to TRBD1. For the CDR3, the DNA is TGTGCCTGGAGTGTGTCAGGGGGTAGCAATCAGCCCCAGCATTTT. Protein product: CAWSVSGGSNQPQHF.